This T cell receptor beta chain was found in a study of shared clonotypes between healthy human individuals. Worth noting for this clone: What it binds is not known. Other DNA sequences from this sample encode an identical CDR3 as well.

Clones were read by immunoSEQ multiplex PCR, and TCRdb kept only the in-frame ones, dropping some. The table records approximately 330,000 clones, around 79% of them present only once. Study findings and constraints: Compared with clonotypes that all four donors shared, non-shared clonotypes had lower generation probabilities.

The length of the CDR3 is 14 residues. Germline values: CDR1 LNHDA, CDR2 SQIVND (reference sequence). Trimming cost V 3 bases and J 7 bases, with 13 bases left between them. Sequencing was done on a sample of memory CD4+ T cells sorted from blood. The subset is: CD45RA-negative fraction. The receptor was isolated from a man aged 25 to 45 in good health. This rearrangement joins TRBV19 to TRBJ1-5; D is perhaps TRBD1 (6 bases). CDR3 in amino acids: CASSIQGLGQPQHF. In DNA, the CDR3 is TGTGCCAGTAGTATCCAGGGGCTAGGGCAGCCCCAGCATTTT.